The 16 T cell receptor beta chains below all came from one sample that was sequenced in a study of shared clonotypes between healthy human individuals. TCRdb's table, derived via immunoSEQ multiplex PCR, lists solely in-frame clones and lacks some. The table lists about 2 million clones, approximately 95% of them singletons. Sequences were obtained from naive CD4+ T cells sorted from blood. Specified subset: CD45RA+ positively selected. The origin of the receptors is a man aged 18 to 30 in good health.

The rearrangement uses TRBV9 and TRBJ2-3; 7 positions agree with TRBD2. CDR1 and CDR2 (germline): SGDLS, YYNGEE. CDR3 size: 18 residues. V lost 0 bases, J lost 0 bases, and 10 bases stayed unmatched. CDR3: CASSVATGGRDSTDTQYF. Written as DNA, the CDR3 is TGTGCCAGCAGCGTAGCTACGGGGGGACGGGATAGCACAGATACGCAGTATTTT.

The chain carries TRBV27 and TRBJ2-2; D perhaps matches TRBD2 (6 bases). Per the germline V gene, CDR1 is MNHEY and CDR2 is SMNVEV (reference sequence). Trimming left V 6 bases short and J 0 bases short, with 11 bases between. The CDR3 has 15 amino acids. DNA for the CDR3: TGTGCCAGCAGGCGAGGCGGGACGAACACCGGGGAGCTGTTTTTT. It translates to CASRRGGTNTGELFF.

The rearrangement uses TRBV19 and TRBJ2-1; D may be TRBD1 (6 bases). V was cut by 8 bases and J by 7 bases, with 36 bases left in between. This CDR3 is 20 amino acids long. CDR1 LNHDA and CDR2 SQIVND come from the germline V gene (reference sequence). The CDR3 here is CASSPQPFPAKGDVLNEQFF. CDR3 nucleotides: TGTGCCAGTTCCCCCCAGCCCTTCCCGGCGAAGGGGGATGTTTTGAATGAGCAGTTCTTC.

The V call is TRBV9, the J call TRBJ2-1; 12 bases match TRBD2. V lost 4 bases and J lost 6; bases outside the gene matches: 5. Per the germline V gene, CDR1 is SGDLS and CDR2 is YYNGEE. CDR3 size: 15 residues. The CDR3 protein is CASSLGLAGSNEQFF. The CDR3 DNA reads TGTGCCAGCAGCCTAGGACTAGCGGGAAGCAATGAGCAGTTCTTC.

This rearrangement joins TRBV10-1 to TRBJ1-4; D gene uncertain. This CDR3 has 14 amino acids. Germline V gives CDR1 WNHNN, CDR2 SYGVQD (reference sequence). V shed 0 bases and J shed 2 bases, with 4 bases lying between them. The CDR3 DNA follows: TGCGCCAGCAGTGAGTCGGGGACTAATGAAAAACTGTTTTTT. Translating gives CASSESGTNEKLFF.

The chain recombines TRBV29-1 with TRBJ1-3; D is undetermined. Trimming stripped 4 bases from V and 2 bases from J, with 9 bases between. Germline-derived CDR1 and CDR2 are SQVTM and ANQGSEA. This CDR3 is built from 13 residues. CDR3 sequence: CSVVGFPGNTIYF. CDR3 nucleotide sequence: TGCAGCGTTGTCGGGTTCCCTGGAAACACCATATATTTT.

J is TRBJ2-5 and V is TRBV30, with D perhaps TRBD2 (5 bases). This CDR3 region has 13 residues. Trimming took 5 bases from V and 7 from J, leaving 17 bases between them. Per germline, CDR1 GTSNPN and CDR2 SVGIG (reference sequence). CDR3 in DNA: TGTGCCTGGGAGGGCAGGCCTCGGGGGACCCAGTACTTC. It translates to CAWEGRPRGTQYF. The variable domain in full, completed from reference TRBV30 and TRBJ2-5, reads SQTIHQWPATLVQPVGSPLSLECTVEGTSNPNLYWYRQAAGRGLQLLFYSVGIGQISSEVPQNLSASRPQDRQFILSSKKLLLSDSGFYLCAWEGRPRGTQYFGPGTRLLVL.

The V call is TRBV28, the J call TRBJ1-2, with TRBD1 identical over 7 bases. CDR1 and CDR2 (germline): MDHEN, SYDVKM. This CDR3 spans 15 amino acids. V gave up 3 bases and J gave up 8 bases; unmatched junction bases: 12. CDR3 loop: CASSLRQGVTWGYTF. CDR3 bases: TGTGCCAGCAGTTTGCGCCAGGGGGTGACCTGGGGCTACACCTTC.

The gene calls are TRBV30 and TRBJ1-5, with 9 bases identical to TRBD1. Germline trimming cut 1 base from V and 7 bases from J; bases unmatched to any gene: 8. Germline V gene data show CDR1 as GTSNPN and CDR2 as SVGIG (reference sequence). CDR3 length equals 15 residues. As DNA, the CDR3 is TGTGCCTGGAGTGGGAAAGGGACAGGGAGGCAGCCCCAGCATTTT. Translation gives CAWSGKGTGRQPQHF. Full variable domain (missing parts from reference TRBV30 and TRBJ1-5): SQTIHQWPATLVQPVGSPLSLECTVEGTSNPNLYWYRQAAGRGLQLLFYSVGIGQISSEVPQNLSASRPQDRQFILSSKKLLLSDSGFYLCAWSGKGTGRQPQHFGDGTRLSIL.

This chain links TRBV30 with TRBJ1-1; perhaps TRBD1 as D (6 bases). The CDR3 contains 15 residues. Per germline, CDR1 GTSNPN and CDR2 SVGIG (reference sequence). V shed 3 bases and J shed 2 bases, with 16 bases lying between them. The CDR3 DNA is TGTGCCTGGAGCGAGGGGGGCAGGCTCAACACTGAAGCTTTCTTT. Its translation is CAWSEGGRLNTEAFF. Full variable domain (outside the CDR3, taken from reference TRBV30 and TRBJ1-1): SQTIHQWPATLVQPVGSPLSLECTVEGTSNPNLYWYRQAAGRGLQLLFYSVGIGQISSEVPQNLSASRPQDRQFILSSKKLLLSDSGFYLCAWSEGGRLNTEAFFGQGTRLTVV.

The chain couples TRBV6-5 to TRBJ1-2; possible D gene TRBD1, 5 bases. This CDR3 region has 13 residues. The germline gives CDR1 MNHEY, CDR2 SVGAGI. V lost 6 bases to trimming and J lost 1 base, with 9 bases between them. In nucleotides, the CDR3 is TGTGCCAGCAGCCTACAGGTTAACTATGGCTACACCTTC. Amino acids: CASSLQVNYGYTF.

The chain joins TRBV10-2 to TRBJ2-2, with 10 bases identical to TRBD2. The CDR3 extends over 16 amino acids. Germline V gene lookup returns CDR1 WSHSY and CDR2 SAAADI. The junction had 14 bases not matched to a gene; V was cut back by 10 bases and J by 6 bases. DNA of the CDR3: TGCGCCAATCCGACTAGCGGGCTTTCGGGTGCCGGGGAGCTGTTTTTT. Translated: CANPTSGLSGAGELFF.

The rearrangement uses TRBV11-2 and TRBJ1-6, with 10 bases aligning to TRBD1. J gave up 3 bases and V 5 bases, and 7 bases lay outside the gene matches. The germline V gene encodes CDR1 SGHAT and CDR2 FQNNGV. The CDR3 is 17 amino acids. The CDR3 DNA reads TGTGCCAGCAGCGATAGGACAGGGGGGAGCTATAATTCACCCCTCCACTTT. This codes for CASSDRTGGSYNSPLHF.

This chain joins TRBV5-6 and TRBJ2-5, with TRBD1 matching over 11 bases. The CDR3 runs to 15 residues. Germline CDR1 is SGHDT and CDR2 is YYEEEE. The trim removed 1 base at V and 5 bases at J, leaving 4 bases unmatched. CDR3 amino acids: CASSLSDRGPETQYF. Here the CDR3 DNA reads TGTGCCAGCAGCTTGTCGGACAGGGGGCCTGAGACCCAGTACTTC.

Worth noting for this clone: Given a much more abundant clone one base away, this may be a read error. This sequence joins TRBV4-3 and TRBJ2-7; possibly TRBD1 for D (6 bases). Germline V CDR1 and CDR2: LGHNA, YSLEER. The CDR3 length is 15 residues. CDR3 sequence reads: CASNQDGSGDYEQYF. The CDR3 region has the DNA TGCGCCAGCAACCAAGATGGGTCAGGGGACTACGAGCAGTACTTC.

The chain combines TRBV4-3 with TRBJ2-7; D assignment may be TRBD1 or TRBD2 (5 bases each). Germline CDR1 is LGHNA and CDR2 is YSLEER. V was clipped by 3 bases and J by 4 bases, with 16 bases between them. CDR3 length: 15 residues. CDR3 DNA: TGCGCCAGCAGCCAGGGGACGGCGGGCGGTTACGAGCAGTACTTC. The encoded protein is CASSQGTAGGYEQYF.